These 29 T cell receptor beta chains came from one sample sequenced in a study of T-cell reconstitution after alpha-beta-depleted transplantation in children. Unique molecular identifiers were used in preparing the TCRbeta library. Each CDR3 protein gets one entry after TCRdb re-called the PCR reads with MiXCR. The sample contains roughly 500,000 distinct CDR3 sequences, less than 35% of which appear only once. Sequenced here: PBMCs from the stem cell graft donor, sampled from the stem cell graft. The receptors stem from a human donor who donated a stem cell graft to a child with aplastic anemia.

This clonotype has a handful of counts. The V gene is TRBV18, the J gene TRBJ2-7, with D possibly being TRBD2 (7 bases). CDR1 and CDR2 (germline): KGHSH, LQKENI. Trimming stripped 3 bases from V and 0 bases from J, with 24 bases between. The CDR3 totals 19 residues. Here the CDR3 DNA reads TGTGCCAGCTCACCCCAGGACGGGGGCGGGGGAGGACGCTCCTACGAGCAGTACTTC. Its translation is CASSPQDGGGGGRSYEQYF.

The chain employs TRBV18 and TRBJ1-4; 7 nucleotides agree with TRBD1. V lost 6 bases, J lost 0 bases, and 7 bases stayed unmatched. The germline gives CDR1 KGHSH, CDR2 LQKENI. This CDR3 is built from 16 residues. CDR3 nucleotides: TGTGCCAGCTCCCCAACAGGGGTTGCAACTAATGAAAAACTGTTTTTT. It specifies CASSPTGVATNEKLFF.

The rearrangement links TRBV7-2 to TRBJ2-3; TRBD2 matches 7 bases. The CDR3 is made up of 15 amino acids. Germline loops: CDR1 SGHTA, CDR2 FQGNSA. Trimming removed 2 bases from V and 2 bases from J; junction bases left unmatched: 4. The CDR3 DNA reads TGTGCCAGCAGCTTAATAAGCGGGGACACAGATACGCAGTATTTT. This sequence encodes CASSLISGDTDTQYF.

CDR3 DNA sequence: TGTGCCAGCAGCCGTCTAGCGGAGCTGAACACCGGGGAGCTGTTTTTT. Translated, it gives CASSRLAELNTGELFF. This chain links TRBV7-9 with TRBJ2-2; 7 bases map to TRBD2. V trimming: 5 bases; J trimming: 1 base; junction bases outside the gene matches: 7. CDR1 SEHNR and CDR2 FQNEAQ come from the germline V gene (reference sequence). The CDR3 length is 16 residues.

This clonotype was detected only once. The chain combines TRBV4-1 with TRBJ2-1, with TRBD2 as a possible D gene (6 bases). The CDR3 contains 16 residues. The V gene's germline CDR1 is MGHRA and CDR2 YSYEKL. Between the trimmed V and J ends, which lost 0 bases and 7 bases, there was a span of 16 bases. CDR3 protein: CASSQDERVAGNEQFF. The CDR3 coding sequence is TGCGCCAGCAGCCAAGATGAGCGGGTTGCGGGAAATGAGCAGTTCTTC.

This clonotype was counted between two and nine times. This chain uses TRBV29-1 with TRBJ2-6; D is ambiguous. Germline loops: CDR1 SQVTM, CDR2 ANQGSEA. V lost 0 bases and J lost 0, with 12 bases in between. The CDR3 covers 17 residues. This chain's CDR3 is CSVEDRRWGSGANVLTF. The DNA for the CDR3 is TGCAGCGTTGAAGATCGCAGGTGGGGCTCTGGGGCCAACGTCCTGACTTTC.

This rearrangement joins TRBV6-2 or TRBV6-3 to TRBJ1-5; TRBD1 aligns across 9 bases. The germline V gene encodes CDR1 MNHEY and CDR2 SVGEGT. Trimming cost V 9 bases and J 7 bases; bases outside gene matches: 7. The CDR3 has 13 residues. CDR3 sequence reads: CASSTGGIQPQHF. In DNA, the CDR3 is TGTGCCAGTTCGACAGGGGGGATACAGCCCCAGCATTTT.

This clonotype was counted a few times. The J gene is TRBJ2-3, the V gene TRBV6-1; D may be TRBD1 or TRBD2 (5 bases each). The CDR3 spans 16 residues. CDR1 and CDR2 from the germline V gene are MNHNS and SASEGT. The V end lost 4 bases, the J end lost 0 bases, and 14 bases lay between the germline ends. CDR3 amino acids: CASSAGGTRSTDTQYF. The CDR3 DNA sequence: TGTGCCAGCAGTGCAGGTGGGACCCGAAGCACAGATACGCAGTATTTT.

The chain combines TRBV5-8 with TRBJ2-7, with 9 bases that match TRBD1. Germline V gene sequence: CDR1 SGHTS, CDR2 YDEGEE. The CDR3 totals 17 residues. V lost 4 bases and J lost 2; bases outside the gene matches: 13. In DNA, the CDR3 is TGTGCCAGCAGCAGAGCATCGGGACAGGGTAACCCCTACGAGCAGTACTTC. Its translation is CASSRASGQGNPYEQYF.

The table lists this clonotype with many counts. The genes are TRBV20-1 and TRBJ2-7; D gene uncertain. The ends were cut back, 0 bases at V and 0 bases at J, with 6 bases in the middle. The germline gives CDR1 DFQATT, CDR2 SNEGSKA (reference sequence). The CDR3 has 13 amino acids. The CDR3 here is CSAREVSSYEQYF. CDR3 in DNA: TGCAGTGCTAGAGAGGTGAGCTCCTACGAGCAGTACTTC.

This clonotype was counted a few times. This chain uses TRBV20-1 with TRBJ1-2; unclear D gene. Trimming stripped 3 bases from V and 1 base from J, with 9 bases between. Per the germline V gene, CDR1 is DFQATT and CDR2 is SNEGSKA (reference sequence). The length of the CDR3 is 13 residues. As DNA, the CDR3 is TGCAGTGCTAGCGTAGGAGGTAACTATGGCTACACCTTC. Its translation: CSASVGGNYGYTF.

The V and J genes are TRBV4-3 and TRBJ2-1, with D uncertain. Germline-derived CDR1 and CDR2 are LGHNA and YSLEER. Trimming removed 0 bases at V and 0 bases at J, with 9 bases between. The CDR3 has 16 amino acids. The CDR3 DNA is TGCGCCAGCAGCCAAGATTGGCGGAGCTCCTACAATGAGCAGTTCTTC. Translating gives CASSQDWRSSYNEQFF.

The chain couples TRBV12-3 or TRBV12-4 to TRBJ2-7; D is perhaps TRBD1 or TRBD2 (6 bases each). The CDR3 sequence is 15 residues long. Trimming left V 2 bases short and J 6 bases short, with 17 bases between. CDR3 sequence reads: CASSLRGQAGGEQYF. Written as DNA, the CDR3 is TGTGCCAGCAGTTTACGGGGACAAGCCGGGGGCGAGCAGTACTTC.

The chain couples TRBV7-9 to TRBJ1-2, with D hard to call. The CDR3 sequence is 15 residues long. Germline CDR1 SEHNR, CDR2 FQNEAQ (reference sequence). Trimming cost V 1 base and J 4 bases, with 13 bases left between them. CDR3 nucleotides: TGTGCCAGCAGCTTAGAAGACGGAGACCTCTATGGCTACACCTTC. Protein sequence: CASSLEDGDLYGYTF.

J is TRBJ1-1 and V is TRBV6-1; TRBD1 matches at 8 bases. From germline, CDR1 is MNHNS and CDR2 SASEGT. This CDR3 spans 12 amino acids. Germline trimming cut 4 bases from V and 12 bases from J; bases unmatched to any gene: 7. CDR3 protein: CASSAGRGPSFF. The CDR3, as DNA: TGTGCCAGCAGTGCCGGCAGGGGGCCATCTTTCTTT.

V and J are TRBV7-9 and TRBJ2-5, with 10 bases lining up with TRBD1. The CDR3 is made up of 16 amino acids. Germline V gives CDR1 SEHNR, CDR2 FQNEAQ (reference sequence). V gave up 3 bases and J gave up 2 bases; unmatched junction bases: 6. The CDR3 bases are TGTGCCAGCAGCTTGGATCCGGGACAGGGGCAAGAGACCCAGTACTTC. It yields the protein CASSLDPGQGQETQYF.

This chain links TRBV7-2 with TRBJ2-5, with 7 positions matching TRBD2. The CDR3 runs 15 residues. Trimming removed 2 bases from V and 4 bases from J; junction bases left unmatched: 7. Germline V gene data show CDR1 as SGHTA and CDR2 as FQGNSA. The CDR3 nucleotides are TGTGCCAGCAGCTTACGTCGGACTAGGAGAGAGACCCAGTACTTC. Residues: CASSLRRTRRETQYF.

Only a few counts were recorded for this clonotype. The chain recombines TRBV20-1 with TRBJ2-7; TRBD2 agrees at 11 bases. The CDR3 covers 15 residues. Germline V CDR1 and CDR2: DFQATT, SNEGSKA (reference sequence). The junction had 9 bases not matched to a gene; V was cut back by 6 bases and J by 2 bases. CDR3 nucleotides: TGCAGTGCAAATCCCGGGACTAGCGGTACCTACGAGCAGTACTTC. Its translation is CSANPGTSGTYEQYF.

This clonotype has a single count. The V gene is TRBV5-8, the J gene TRBJ1-1; 10 bases map to TRBD1. The germline CDR1 and CDR2 sequences are SGHTS and YDEGEE. V lost 4 bases, J lost 2 bases, and 8 bases stayed unmatched. The CDR3 runs 16 residues. The CDR3 spells CASSRGTGVRNTEAFF. The CDR3 coding sequence is TGTGCCAGCAGCAGAGGGACAGGGGTCCGAAACACTGAAGCTTTCTTT.

This rearrangement joins TRBV7-2 to TRBJ2-7; possibly TRBD1 for D (6 bases). Germline-derived CDR1 and CDR2 are SGHTA and FQGNSA. The CDR3 consists of 14 residues. Trimming took off 3 bases at V and 0 bases at J, with 9 bases between the two ends. CDR3 sequence reads: CASSFRTDSYEQYF. The CDR3 DNA reads as TGTGCCAGCAGCTTTAGGACAGACTCCTACGAGCAGTACTTC.

The chain carries TRBV4-3 and TRBJ1-1; possible D gene TRBD1, 5 bases. Germline V lookup: CDR1 LGHNA, CDR2 YSLEER. The CDR3 extends over 15 amino acids. Trimming cost V 2 bases and J 1 base, with 11 bases left between them. The CDR3 bases are TGCGCCAGCAGCCAATGGGACGGAGAGAACACTGAAGCTTTCTTT. Translating gives CASSQWDGENTEAFF.

This chain links TRBV4-3 with TRBJ1-1, with 9 bases matching TRBD1. Germline V gives CDR1 LGHNA, CDR2 YSLEER. CDR3 length: 16 amino acids. The J segment lost 1 base and the V segment lost 0 bases, leaving 3 bases of the junction unmatched. As DNA, the CDR3 is TGCGCCAGCAGCCAAGATCGGGGACAGGGGAACACTGAAGCTTTCTTT. This translates into CASSQDRGQGNTEAFF.

This clonotype was seen more than once but under ten times. The chain joins TRBV24-1 to TRBJ2-3; 8 nucleotides align to TRBD2. The ends lost 4 bases at V and 4 bases at J; junction bases unmatched: 6. In germline, CDR1 is KGHDR, CDR2 SFDVKD. CDR3 length equals 15 residues. CDR3 sequence reads: CATSETTSAADTQYF. The CDR3 DNA sequence: TGTGCCACCAGTGAGACGACTAGCGCGGCAGATACGCAGTATTTT.

The chain joins TRBV7-9 to TRBJ2-1; 7 nucleotides match TRBD2. The CDR3 has 15 residues. J was trimmed by 2 bases and V by 3 bases; bases with no gene match: 4. CDR1 and CDR2 (germline): SEHNR, FQNEAQ (reference sequence). The CDR3 sequence is CASSFAGDAYNEQFF. The CDR3, as DNA: TGTGCCAGCAGCTTTGCGGGAGACGCCTACAATGAGCAGTTCTTC.

This chain connects TRBV28 to TRBJ2-7, with D maybe TRBD1 (5 bases). Trimming cost V 8 bases and J 7 bases, with 21 bases left between them. CDR3 length: 14 residues. CDR1 and CDR2 from the germline V gene are MDHEN and SYDVKM. CDR3 bases: TGTGCCAGCGGAAGGGGTTTGACCTTTAGGGAGCAGTACTTC. Amino acid sequence: CASGRGLTFREQYF.

Ten or more counts support this clonotype. This sequence joins TRBV5-1 and TRBJ2-1; 11 bases map to TRBD2. Per the germline V gene, CDR1 is SGHRS and CDR2 is YFSETQ. Trimming took 5 bases from V and 7 from J; bases not matched to a gene: 5. The CDR3 has 14 amino acids. CDR3 loop: CASRLAGDRNEQFF. CDR3 DNA: TGCGCCAGCAGACTAGCGGGAGATAGGAATGAGCAGTTCTTC.

This clonotype was seen more than once but under ten times. The chain links TRBV5-1 to TRBJ2-7; the D is unclear. This CDR3 comprises 12 residues. CDR1 and CDR2 from the germline V gene are SGHRS and YFSETQ. Trimming left V 3 bases short and J 5 bases short, with 9 bases between. The CDR3 DNA reads TGCGCCAGCAGCTCCACTCCCGACGAGCAGTACTTC. It translates to CASSSTPDEQYF. The full variable domain, its missing parts supplied by reference TRBV5-1 and TRBJ2-7, is KAGVTQTPRYLIKTRGQQVTLSCSPISGHRSVSWYQQTPGQGLQFLFEYFSETQRNKGNFPGRFSGRQFSNSRSEMNVSTLELGDSALYLCASSSTPDEQYFGPGTRLTVT.

This clonotype was counted between two and nine times. The V gene is TRBV5-5, the J gene TRBJ1-1; D not certain. The V gene lost 2 bases and the J gene lost 0 bases, with 8 bases spanning the gap. The CDR3 runs to 14 residues. Germline lookup yields CDR1 SGHKS and CDR2 YYEKEE (reference sequence). Here the CDR3 reads CASSFGAMNTEAFF. DNA of the CDR3: TGTGCCAGCAGCTTTGGAGCCATGAACACTGAAGCTTTCTTT.

As regards this clonotype: A read error may be the cause here, since a much bigger clone is one base away. The J gene is TRBJ2-7, the V gene TRBV12-3 or TRBV12-4, with 8 nucleotides matching TRBD1. The junction had 3 bases not matched to a gene; V was cut back by 6 bases and J by 2 bases. The CDR3 totals 13 residues. CDR3 DNA: TGTGCCAGCAGCTGGACAGGGACCTACGAGCAGTACTTC. This sequence encodes CASSWTGTYEQYF.